Below, 26 T cell receptor beta chains from the same sample are listed, as sequenced in a study of identical twins. MiXCR was run by TCRdb on the 5' RACE reads, yielding one entry per CDR3 protein. The sample has fewer than 650,000 distinct CDR3 sequences, around 7.4% seen once. These same records also appear under a second study, on yellow fever vaccine responses in identical twins.

The material sequenced was PBMCs. The receptors come from a woman aged 18-35 years in good health.

This clonotype appeared many times. The chain carries TRBV7-6 and TRBJ2-1, with D hard to call. V gave up 5 bases and J gave up 3 bases, with 11 bases separating them. The CDR3 extends over 14 amino acids. Germline CDR1 and CDR2: SGHVS and FNYEAQ. In DNA, the CDR3 is TGTGCCAGCAGCGTGGGTTGGCTCTACAATGAGCAGTTCTTC. It codes for CASSVGWLYNEQFF.

This clonotype showed up many times. The rearrangement uses TRBV7-9 and TRBJ2-7; D is possibly TRBD2 (5 bases). Trimming removed 6 bases from V and 6 bases from J, with 15 bases in between. CDR1 is SEHNR, CDR2 FQNEAQ, per germline (reference sequence). The CDR3 length is 13 residues. The CDR3 reads CASSGLSSGEQYF. The CDR3 nucleotides are TGTGCCAGCAGTGGACTGTCTTCGGGCGAGCAGTACTTC.

The sample holds many counts of this clonotype. The chain recombines TRBV12-3 or TRBV12-4 with TRBJ2-4; 9 bases agree with TRBD1. The CDR3 extends over 13 amino acids. With 6 bases clipped from V and 3 bases from J, the junction kept 0 bases outside the gene matches. In DNA, the CDR3 is TGTGCCAGCAGGGGACAGGGCAAAAACATTCAGTACTTC. This sequence encodes CASRGQGKNIQYF.

This clonotype was seen a few times. The V gene is TRBV7-6, the J gene TRBJ2-3; D is undetermined. The V and J ends lost 2 bases and 0 bases respectively, with 12 bases between them. This CDR3 comprises 16 residues. CDR1 and CDR2 from the germline V gene are SGHVS and FNYEAQ. The CDR3 bases are TGTGCCAGCAGCTTAATCAGTTCTCCGAGCACAGATACGCAGTATTTT. Its protein product is CASSLISSPSTDTQYF. The whole variable domain, remainder taken from reference TRBV7-6 and TRBJ2-3, is GAGVSQSPRYKVTKRGQDVALRCDPISGHVSLYWYRQALGQGPEFLTYFNYEAQQDKSGLPNDRFSAERPEGSISTLTIQRTEQRDSAMYRCASSLISSPSTDTQYFGPGTRLTVL.

The V and J genes are TRBV5-1 and TRBJ2-1, with D hard to call. In germline, CDR1 is SGHRS, CDR2 YFSETQ. The CDR3 is 13 amino acids. Trimming removed 8 bases at V and 0 bases at J, with 9 bases between. DNA for the CDR3: TGCGCCAGTTCGATGAGCTCCTACAATGAGCAGTTCTTC. It specifies CASSMSSYNEQFF.

Many counts were recorded for this clonotype. The rearrangement links TRBV7-8 to TRBJ2-3, with D perhaps matching TRBD2 (5 bases). V lost 5 bases to trimming and J lost 3 bases, with 12 bases between them. CDR1 SGHVS and CDR2 FQNEAQ come from the germline V gene. CDR3 length: 14 amino acids. The chain's CDR3 is CASSPRARTDTQYF. The DNA of the CDR3 is TGTGCCAGCAGCCCGCGGGCTCGGACAGATACGCAGTATTTT.

The CDR3 region is CASSLGAGDNVEQYV. The DNA of the CDR3 is TGTGCCAGCAGCTTAGGGGCAGGGGATAATGTCGAGCAGTACGTC. The J gene is TRBJ2-7, the V gene TRBV7-8; maybe TRBD1 (6 bases). CDR1 SGHVS and CDR2 FQNEAQ come from the germline V gene. V lost 1 base and J lost 6, with 16 bases in between. The CDR3 has 15 amino acids.

V gene TRBV20-1 combines with J gene TRBJ1-1; 7 bases are shared with TRBD1. The CDR3 runs 15 residues. Germline CDR1 reads DFQATT; CDR2 reads SNEGSKA (reference sequence). The J segment lost 0 bases and the V segment lost 3 bases, leaving 7 bases of the junction unmatched. In DNA form, the CDR3 reads TGCAGTGCTAGTCCCTCAGGGGGGATGAACACTGAAGCTTTCTTT. It encodes CSASPSGGMNTEAFF.

The J gene is TRBJ1-2, the V gene TRBV5-1; weak D call: TRBD1 (5 bases). V gave up 2 bases and J gave up 5 bases, with 22 bases separating them. The germline gives CDR1 SGHRS, CDR2 YFSETQ. The CDR3 length is 17 residues. The CDR3 loop is CASSFSDSRSLGYGYTF. CDR3 bases: TGCGCCAGCAGCTTTAGTGACAGCCGTTCTTTAGGATATGGCTACACCTTC.

The rearrangement joins TRBV24-1 to TRBJ2-3; the D is unclear. V lost 3 bases and J lost 8, with 11 bases in between. CDR3 size: 13 residues. Germline CDR1 and CDR2: KGHDR and SFDVKD. CDR3 region: CATSDPLLFTQYF. The DNA of the CDR3 is TGTGCCACCAGTGATCCGCTTCTATTTACGCAGTATTTT.

This chain links TRBV4-2 with TRBJ1-3, with D possibly TRBD1 on 6 matching bases. V was shortened by 1 base and J by 2 bases, with 9 bases between the two germline ends. The CDR3 is made up of 15 amino acids. In germline, CDR1 is LGHNA, CDR2 YNFKEQ. CDR3 residues: CASSQADSTGNTIYF. The CDR3 bases are TGTGCCAGCAGCCAAGCGGACAGCACTGGAAACACCATATATTTT.

This clonotype came up a few times. The chain uses TRBV28 and TRBJ2-4, with TRBD2 identical over 11 bases. There are 16 residues in the CDR3. V shed 6 bases, J shed 2 bases, and the junction held 6 bases outside the gene matches. The germline V gene has CDR1 MDHEN and CDR2 SYDVKM. Written as DNA, the CDR3 is TGTGCCAGCAGACATTCTAGCGGGAGGCCCAAAAACATTCAGTACTTC. Protein sequence: CASRHSSGRPKNIQYF. Full variable domain (outside the CDR3, taken from reference TRBV28 and TRBJ2-4): DVKVTQSSRYLVKRTGEKVFLECVQDMDHENMFWYRQDPGLGLRLIYFSYDVKMKEKGDIPEGYSVSREKKERFSLILESASTNQTSMYLCASRHSSGRPKNIQYFGAGTRLSVL.

The chain is built from TRBV12-3 or TRBV12-4 and TRBJ2-1, with TRBD2 identical over 10 bases. V lost 1 base and J lost 6; bases outside the gene matches: 3. This CDR3 has 15 amino acids. The CDR3 loop is CASSLDSGGFNEQFF. The CDR3 DNA sequence: TGTGCCAGCAGTTTAGATAGCGGGGGGTTCAATGAGCAGTTCTTC.

This rearrangement joins TRBV20-1 to TRBJ2-7, with 7 bases that match TRBD2. CDR3 length equals 15 residues. The J segment lost 5 bases and the V segment lost 0 bases, leaving 10 bases of the junction unmatched. The germline CDR1 and CDR2 sequences are DFQATT and SNEGSKA (reference sequence). The CDR3 DNA sequence: TGCAGTGCTAGAGATTGGGGGGGACTTCGAGACGAGCAGTACTTC. Residues: CSARDWGGLRDEQYF.

Concerning this clonotype: This may be a read error, as it is one base from a much larger clone. The chain combines TRBV12-3 or TRBV12-4 with TRBJ1-6; D is perhaps TRBD1 (5 bases). The V end was cut by 6 bases, the J end by 0 bases, with 9 bases between. The CDR3 is made up of 15 amino acids. The CDR3 sequence is CASRGGSSYNSPLHF. CDR3 DNA sequence: TGTGCCAGCAGGGGGGGGAGCTCCTATAATTCACCCCTCCACTTT.

This clonotype turned up a few times. This chain joins TRBV2 and TRBJ2-1; 10 bases are shared with TRBD2. V lost 6 bases to trimming and J lost 2 bases; unmatched junction nucleotides: 10. The V gene's germline CDR1 is SNHLY and CDR2 FYNNEI. The CDR3 is 17 residues long. The DNA for the CDR3 is TGTGCCAGCAGACCGGCTAGCGGGAGTACCCCCTACAATGAGCAGTTCTTC. It is translated as CASRPASGSTPYNEQFF.

V is TRBV20-1 and J is TRBJ1-2; the match to TRBD1 covers 9 bases. CDR3 length equals 14 residues. The V segment lost 5 bases and the J segment 2 bases; nucleotides outside the gene matches: 6. Germline V gives CDR1 DFQATT, CDR2 SNEGSKA (reference sequence). The CDR3 region is CSAVAGTGNYGYTF. The CDR3, as DNA: TGCAGTGCTGTGGCCGGGACAGGGAACTATGGCTACACCTTC.

CDR3 in amino acids: CASSPLAQNYEQYV. DNA for the CDR3: TGTGCCAGCAGCCCGCTGGCACAGAACTACGAGCAGTACGTC. This sequence joins TRBV7-9 and TRBJ2-7; D call uncertain. The V gene lost 5 bases and the J gene lost 3 bases, with 14 bases spanning the gap. Germline CDR1 and CDR2: SEHNR and FQNEAQ (reference sequence). This CDR3 spans 14 amino acids.

In this sample, this clonotype turned up a few times. The chain links TRBV4-1 to TRBJ2-5; 8 positions match TRBD1. The CDR3 is made up of 16 amino acids. Trimming removed 0 bases from V and 2 bases from J; junction bases left unmatched: 5. Looked up from germline, CDR1 is MGHRA and CDR2 is YSYEKL. The CDR3 nucleotides are TGCGCCAGCAGCCAAGAGGGACAGGTCGGACAAGAGACCCAGTACTTC. Its protein product is CASSQEGQVGQETQYF.

This clonotype has at least ten counts. The V and J genes are TRBV10-3 and TRBJ2-1; D not certain. V lost 5 bases, J lost 7 bases, and 6 bases lay in between. CDR3 length: 11 amino acids. Germline CDR1 is ENHRY and CDR2 is SYGVKD. This CDR3 is CAISLGNEQFF. The DNA for the CDR3 is TGTGCCATCAGTTTGGGAAATGAGCAGTTCTTC.

In its sample, this clonotype was seen a few times. V usage is TRBV7-9 and J usage is TRBJ2-5; no clear D gene. Germline values: CDR1 SEHNR, CDR2 FQNEAQ (reference sequence). This CDR3 comprises 14 residues. The V end was cut by 4 bases, the J end by 4 bases, with 13 bases between. Written as DNA, the CDR3 is TGTGCCAGCAGCTCCGTCGGCCCCAGAGAGACCCAGTACTTC. This codes for CASSSVGPRETQYF.

This clonotype was counted many times. The rearrangement links TRBV24-1 to TRBJ1-2, with 7 bases that match TRBD1. The germline gives CDR1 KGHDR, CDR2 SFDVKD. CDR3 size: 13 residues. V lost 7 bases and J lost 6; bases outside the gene matches: 7. This chain's CDR3 is CATSETGLDGYTF. The DNA of the CDR3 is TGTGCCACCAGCGAGACAGGGTTGGATGGCTACACCTTC.

The chain has TRBV10-3 and TRBJ2-7; D possibly corresponds to TRBD2 (6 bases). Germline-derived CDR1 and CDR2 are ENHRY and SYGVKD. V lost 3 bases and J 6 bases, leaving 12 bases between the germline ends. The CDR3 spans 13 residues. The CDR3 DNA follows: TGTGCCATCAGTGACTCTAGCGACGCCGAGCAGTACTTC. Residues: CAISDSSDAEQYF.

This clonotype was counted between two and nine times. J is TRBJ1-4 and V is TRBV10-3; 8 nucleotides align to TRBD1. The J segment lost 3 bases and the V segment lost 0 bases, leaving 0 bases of the junction unmatched. Germline V CDR1 and CDR2: ENHRY, SYGVKD. CDR3 length: 15 residues. The CDR3 is CAISESGQANEKLFF. Here the CDR3 DNA reads TGTGCCATCAGTGAGTCGGGACAGGCTAATGAAAAACTGTTTTTT.

This clonotype showed up just a few times. The J gene is TRBJ2-3, the V gene TRBV6-2 or TRBV6-3; the match to TRBD1 covers 8 bases. Germline V gives CDR1 MNHEY, CDR2 SVGEGT. V lost 6 bases and J lost 3; bases outside the gene matches: 5. The CDR3 has 14 residues. CDR3 region: CASSRTGKTDTQYF. The CDR3, as DNA: TGTGCCAGCAGCCGGACAGGGAAGACAGATACGCAGTATTTT.

The chain couples TRBV20-1 to TRBJ2-1, with D tentatively TRBD2 (6 bases). Germline V gene sequence: CDR1 DFQATT, CDR2 SNEGSKA (reference sequence). This CDR3 has 13 residues. The V and J ends lost 2 bases and 8 bases respectively, with 13 bases between them. CDR3 DNA sequence: TGCAGTGCTAGAAGAGGGACTCCTGATGAGCAGTTCTTC. It codes for CSARRGTPDEQFF.